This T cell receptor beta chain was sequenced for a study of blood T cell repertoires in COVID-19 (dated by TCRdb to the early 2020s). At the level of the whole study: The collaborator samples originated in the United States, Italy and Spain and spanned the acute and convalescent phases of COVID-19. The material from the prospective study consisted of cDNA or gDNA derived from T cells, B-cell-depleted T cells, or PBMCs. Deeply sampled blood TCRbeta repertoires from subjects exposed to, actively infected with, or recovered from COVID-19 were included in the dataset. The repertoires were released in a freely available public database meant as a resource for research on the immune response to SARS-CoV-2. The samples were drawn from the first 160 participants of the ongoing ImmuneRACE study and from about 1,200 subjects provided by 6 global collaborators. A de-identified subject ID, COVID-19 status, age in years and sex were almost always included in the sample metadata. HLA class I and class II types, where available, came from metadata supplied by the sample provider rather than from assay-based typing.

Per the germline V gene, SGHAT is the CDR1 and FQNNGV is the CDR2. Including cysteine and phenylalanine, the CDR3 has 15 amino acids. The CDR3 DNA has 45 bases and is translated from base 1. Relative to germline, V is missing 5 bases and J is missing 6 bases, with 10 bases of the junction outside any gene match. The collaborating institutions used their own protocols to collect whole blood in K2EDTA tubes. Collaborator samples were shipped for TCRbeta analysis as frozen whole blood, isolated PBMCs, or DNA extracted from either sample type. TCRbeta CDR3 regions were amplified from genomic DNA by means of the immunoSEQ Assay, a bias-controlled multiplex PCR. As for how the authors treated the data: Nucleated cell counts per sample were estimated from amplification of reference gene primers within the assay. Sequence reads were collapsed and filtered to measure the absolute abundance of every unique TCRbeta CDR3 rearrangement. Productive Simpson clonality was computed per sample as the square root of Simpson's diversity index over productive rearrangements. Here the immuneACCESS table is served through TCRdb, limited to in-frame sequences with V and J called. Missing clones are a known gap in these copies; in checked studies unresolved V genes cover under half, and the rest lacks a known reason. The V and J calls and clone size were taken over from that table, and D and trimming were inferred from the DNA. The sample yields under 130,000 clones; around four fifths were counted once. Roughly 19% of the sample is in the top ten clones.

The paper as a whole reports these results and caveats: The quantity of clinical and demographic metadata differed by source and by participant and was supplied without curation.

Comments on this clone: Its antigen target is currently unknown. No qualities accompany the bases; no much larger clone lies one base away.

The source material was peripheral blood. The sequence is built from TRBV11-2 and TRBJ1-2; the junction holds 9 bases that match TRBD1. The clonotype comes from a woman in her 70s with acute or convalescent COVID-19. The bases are TGTGCCAGCAGCCTTGGGACAGGGCGTAGCGATGGCTACACCTTC. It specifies CASSLGTGRSDGYTF.